This TCR beta chain was observed in a study of T cells in Graves' hyperthyroidism and ophthalmopathy. About the research overall: Staff took peripheral blood when the initial diagnosis was made, before any treatment began.

This clonotype was seen repeatedly, ten times or more. The TCR beta CDR3 regions underwent amplification using RNA transcripts as the source. The HTBI set primed first-round TCR CDR3 RT-PCR. TCRdb recomputed calls from the multiplex PCR reads with MiXCR, one row per CDR3 protein. The sample shows about 400,000 distinct CDR3 sequences, under 15% of them seen only once. V dropped 0 bases and J dropped 7 bases, with 12 bases sitting between them. This CDR3 has 14 amino acids. Germline lookup yields CDR1 GTSNPN and CDR2 SVGIG (reference sequence). The specimen sequenced was blood. The clonotype originates from a woman aged 25 to 39 with Graves' hyperthyroidism. The rearrangement links TRBV30 to TRBJ2-2; weak D call: TRBD2 (5 bases). CDR3 sequence reads: CAWSVKTEGGELFF. In DNA form, the CDR3 reads TGTGCCTGGAGTGTAAAGACCGAGGGCGGGGAGCTGTTTTTT.